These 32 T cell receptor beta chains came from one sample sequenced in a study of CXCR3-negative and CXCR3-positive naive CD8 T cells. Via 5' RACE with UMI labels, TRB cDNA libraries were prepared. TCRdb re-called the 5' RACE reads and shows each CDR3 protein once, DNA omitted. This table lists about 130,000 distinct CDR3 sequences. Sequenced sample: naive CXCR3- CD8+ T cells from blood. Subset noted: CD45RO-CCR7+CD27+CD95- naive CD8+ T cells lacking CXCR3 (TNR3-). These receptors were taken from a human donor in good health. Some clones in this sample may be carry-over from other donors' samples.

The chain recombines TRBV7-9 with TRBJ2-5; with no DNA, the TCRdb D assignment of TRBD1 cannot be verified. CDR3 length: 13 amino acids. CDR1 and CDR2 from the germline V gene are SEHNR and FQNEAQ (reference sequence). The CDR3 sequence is CASSRDLQETQYF.

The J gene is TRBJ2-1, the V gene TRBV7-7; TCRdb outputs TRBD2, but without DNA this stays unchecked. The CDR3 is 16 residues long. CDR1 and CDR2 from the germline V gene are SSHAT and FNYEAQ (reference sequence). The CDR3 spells CASSFGTSGSGDEQFF.

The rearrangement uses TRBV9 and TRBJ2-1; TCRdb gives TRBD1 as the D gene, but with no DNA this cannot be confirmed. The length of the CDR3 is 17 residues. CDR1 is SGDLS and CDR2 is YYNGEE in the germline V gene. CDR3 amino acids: CASSVQGARGSYNEQFF.

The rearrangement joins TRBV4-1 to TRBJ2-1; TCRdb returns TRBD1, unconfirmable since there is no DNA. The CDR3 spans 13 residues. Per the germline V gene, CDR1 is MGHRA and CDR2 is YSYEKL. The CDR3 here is CASSQVAGDEQFF.

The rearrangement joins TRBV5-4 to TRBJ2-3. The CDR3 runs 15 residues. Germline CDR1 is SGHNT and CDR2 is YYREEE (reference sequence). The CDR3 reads CASSWGTASTDTQYF. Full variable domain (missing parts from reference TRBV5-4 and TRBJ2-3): ETGVTQSPTHLIKTRGQQVTLRCSSQSGHNTVSWYQQALGQGPQFIFQYYREEENGRGNFPPRFSGLQFPNYSSELNVNALELDDSALYLCASSWGTASTDTQYFGPGTRLTVL.

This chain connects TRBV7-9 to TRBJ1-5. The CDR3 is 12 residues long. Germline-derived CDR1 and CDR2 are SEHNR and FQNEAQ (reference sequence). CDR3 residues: CASSFGDQPQHF.

CDR3 in amino acids: CVSSLPGATDTQYF. The chain combines TRBV7-9 with TRBJ2-3; TCRdb designates TRBD1, a call that cannot be tested without DNA. Germline values: CDR1 SEHNR, CDR2 FQNEAQ (reference sequence). CDR3 length equals 14 residues.

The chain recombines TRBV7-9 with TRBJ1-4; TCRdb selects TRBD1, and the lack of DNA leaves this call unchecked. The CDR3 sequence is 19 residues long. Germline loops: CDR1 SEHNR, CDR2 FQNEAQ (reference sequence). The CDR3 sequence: CASSLGTAGRVSSPEKLFF.

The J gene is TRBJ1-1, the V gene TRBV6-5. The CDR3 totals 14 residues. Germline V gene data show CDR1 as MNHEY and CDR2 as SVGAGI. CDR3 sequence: CASSPNGENTEAFF.

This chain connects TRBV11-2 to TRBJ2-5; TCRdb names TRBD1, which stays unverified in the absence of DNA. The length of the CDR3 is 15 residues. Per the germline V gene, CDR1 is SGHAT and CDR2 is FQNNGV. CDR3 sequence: CASSPVGASQETQYF.

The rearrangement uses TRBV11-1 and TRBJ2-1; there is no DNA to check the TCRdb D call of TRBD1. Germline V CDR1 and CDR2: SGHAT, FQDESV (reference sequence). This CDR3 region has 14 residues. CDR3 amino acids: CASSTGQGHNEQFF.

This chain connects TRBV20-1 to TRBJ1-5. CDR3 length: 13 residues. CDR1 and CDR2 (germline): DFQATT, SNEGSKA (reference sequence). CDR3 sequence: CSATDREAQPQHF.

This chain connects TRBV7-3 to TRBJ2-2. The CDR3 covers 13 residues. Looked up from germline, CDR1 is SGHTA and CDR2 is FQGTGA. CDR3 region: CASRPLGTGELFF.

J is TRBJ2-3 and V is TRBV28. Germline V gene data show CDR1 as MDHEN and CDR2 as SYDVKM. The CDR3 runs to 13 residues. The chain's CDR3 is CASSLSEAGAQYF.

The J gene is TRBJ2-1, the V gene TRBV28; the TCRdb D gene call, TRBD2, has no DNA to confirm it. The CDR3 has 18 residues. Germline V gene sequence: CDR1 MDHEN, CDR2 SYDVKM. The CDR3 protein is CASSLRLAGVFPYNEQFF.

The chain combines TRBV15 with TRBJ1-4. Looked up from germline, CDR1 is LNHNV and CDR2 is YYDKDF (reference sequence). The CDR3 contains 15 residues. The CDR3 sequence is CATSRVGPSISKLFF.

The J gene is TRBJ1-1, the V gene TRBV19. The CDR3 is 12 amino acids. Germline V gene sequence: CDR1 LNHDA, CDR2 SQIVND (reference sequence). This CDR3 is CASSIGRPEAFF.

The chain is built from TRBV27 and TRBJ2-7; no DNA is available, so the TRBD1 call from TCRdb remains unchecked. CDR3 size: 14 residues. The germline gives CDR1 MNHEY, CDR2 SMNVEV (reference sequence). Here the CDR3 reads CASSFGQPPYEQYF.

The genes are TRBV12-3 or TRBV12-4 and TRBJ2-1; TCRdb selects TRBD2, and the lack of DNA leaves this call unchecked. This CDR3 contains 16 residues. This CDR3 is CASSLELAGGDAEQFF.

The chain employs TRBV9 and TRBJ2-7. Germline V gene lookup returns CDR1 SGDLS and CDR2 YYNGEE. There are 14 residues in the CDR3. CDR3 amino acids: CASSVRGSLDEQYF.

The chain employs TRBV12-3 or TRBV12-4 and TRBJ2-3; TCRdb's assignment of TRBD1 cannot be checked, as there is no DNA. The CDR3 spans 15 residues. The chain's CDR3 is CASSPVQASTDTQYF.

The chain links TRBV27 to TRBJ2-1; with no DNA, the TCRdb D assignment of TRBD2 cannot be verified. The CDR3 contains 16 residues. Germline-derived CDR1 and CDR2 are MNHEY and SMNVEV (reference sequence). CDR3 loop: CASSLSGGGPANEQFF.

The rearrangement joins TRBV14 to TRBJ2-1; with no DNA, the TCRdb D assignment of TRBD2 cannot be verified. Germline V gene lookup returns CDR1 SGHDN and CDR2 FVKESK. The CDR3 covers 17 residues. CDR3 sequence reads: CASSQELLALDPHEQFF.

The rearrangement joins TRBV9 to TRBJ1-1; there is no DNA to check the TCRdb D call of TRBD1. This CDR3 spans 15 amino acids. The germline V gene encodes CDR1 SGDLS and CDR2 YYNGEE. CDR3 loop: CASSGMTGIETEAFF.

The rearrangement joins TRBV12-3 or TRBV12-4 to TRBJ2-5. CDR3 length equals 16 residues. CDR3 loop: CASSHQAGSIQETQYF.

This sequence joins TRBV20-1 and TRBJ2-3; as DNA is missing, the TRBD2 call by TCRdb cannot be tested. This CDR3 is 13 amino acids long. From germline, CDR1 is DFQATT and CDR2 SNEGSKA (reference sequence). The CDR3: CSAREGGTDTQYF.

The CDR3 sequence: CASSQAVDRGYTF. The rearrangement uses TRBV4-1 and TRBJ1-2. This CDR3 is built from 13 residues. Germline values: CDR1 MGHRA, CDR2 YSYEKL.

CDR3 protein: CASSSPGGGYQPQHF. This chain joins TRBV7-2 and TRBJ1-5. Germline V CDR1 and CDR2: SGHTA, FQGNSA. CDR3 length: 15 amino acids.

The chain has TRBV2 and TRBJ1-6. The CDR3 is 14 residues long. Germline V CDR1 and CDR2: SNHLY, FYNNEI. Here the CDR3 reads CASCESGLNSPLHF. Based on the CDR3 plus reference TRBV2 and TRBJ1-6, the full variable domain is EPEVTQTPSHQVTQMGQEVILRCVPISNHLYFYWYRQILGQKVEFLVSFYNNEISEKSEIFDDQFSVERPDGSNFTLKIRSTKLEDSAMYFCASCESGLNSPLHFGNGTRLTVT.

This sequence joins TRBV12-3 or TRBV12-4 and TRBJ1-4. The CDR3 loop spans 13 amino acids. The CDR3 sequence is CASSLGVVSELFF.

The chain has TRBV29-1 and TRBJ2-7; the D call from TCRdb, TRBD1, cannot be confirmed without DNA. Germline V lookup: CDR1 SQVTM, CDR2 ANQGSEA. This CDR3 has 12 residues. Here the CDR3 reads CSYRDIPYEQYF.

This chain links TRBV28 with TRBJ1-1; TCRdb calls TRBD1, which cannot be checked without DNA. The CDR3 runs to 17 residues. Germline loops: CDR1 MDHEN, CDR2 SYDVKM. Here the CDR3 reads CASSLRQGPFVNTEAFF.